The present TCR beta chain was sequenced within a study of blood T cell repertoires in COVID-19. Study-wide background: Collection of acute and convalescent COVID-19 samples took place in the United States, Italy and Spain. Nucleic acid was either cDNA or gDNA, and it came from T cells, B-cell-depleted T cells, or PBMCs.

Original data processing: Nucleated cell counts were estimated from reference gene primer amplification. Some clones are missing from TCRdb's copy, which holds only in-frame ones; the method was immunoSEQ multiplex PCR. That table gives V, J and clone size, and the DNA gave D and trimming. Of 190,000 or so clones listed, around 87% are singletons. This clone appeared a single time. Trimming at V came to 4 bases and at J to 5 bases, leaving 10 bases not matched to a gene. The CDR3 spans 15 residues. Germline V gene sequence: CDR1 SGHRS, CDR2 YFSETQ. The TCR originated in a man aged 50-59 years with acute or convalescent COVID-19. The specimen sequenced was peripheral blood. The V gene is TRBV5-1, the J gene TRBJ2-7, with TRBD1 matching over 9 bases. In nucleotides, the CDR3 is TGCGCCAGCAGCCTAACCGGGACAGGGATACACGAGCAGTACTTC. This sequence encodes CASSLTGTGIHEQYF.